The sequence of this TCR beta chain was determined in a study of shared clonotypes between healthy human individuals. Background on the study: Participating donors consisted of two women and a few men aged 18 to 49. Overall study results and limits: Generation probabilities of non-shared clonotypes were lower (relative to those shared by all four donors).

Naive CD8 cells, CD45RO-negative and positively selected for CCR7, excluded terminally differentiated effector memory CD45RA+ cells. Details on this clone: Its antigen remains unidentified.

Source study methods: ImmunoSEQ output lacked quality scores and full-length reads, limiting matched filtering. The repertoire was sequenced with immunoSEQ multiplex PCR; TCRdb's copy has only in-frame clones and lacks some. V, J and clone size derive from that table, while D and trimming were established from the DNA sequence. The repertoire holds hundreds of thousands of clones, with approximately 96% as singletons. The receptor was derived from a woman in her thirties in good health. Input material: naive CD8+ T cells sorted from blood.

The CDR3: CASSPRQGALYEQYF. The CDR3 bases are TGTGCCAGCAGCCCCCGACAGGGGGCTTTATACGAGCAGTACTTC. The rearrangement uses TRBV27 and TRBJ2-7; the match to TRBD1 covers 10 bases. Germline assignment: CDR1 MNHEY and CDR2 SMNVEV (reference sequence). V was clipped by 6 bases and J by 4 bases; unmatched bases: 9. The CDR3 is 15 residues long.